The present TCR beta chain was sequenced within a study of cytomegalovirus exposure and HLA in healthy donors. General observations from the study: Sequencing had likely introduced a cluster of highly shared sequence variants as an artifact.

Points on this clone: Its target is unknown.

Trimming at V came to 7 bases and at J to 9 bases, leaving 3 bases not matched to a gene. This CDR3 is built from 11 residues. Germline CDR1 reads MNHEY; CDR2 reads SVGAGI. PCR employed 60 Vbeta and 13 Jbeta primers. Measured with immunoSEQ multiplex PCR; TCRdb has only the in-frame clones, and not every one. The data show around 180,000 clones, with 65% to 85% seen just once and roughly 1.2% held by the top ten. Sequencing used PBMCs. The TCR sequence derives from a boy aged 2-15 years in good health and CMV-seronegative. The rearrangement uses TRBV6-5 and TRBJ2-3; TRBD1 aligns across 8 bases. The CDR3 sequence: CASTRQGTQYF. CDR3 DNA: TGTGCCAGCACCAGACAGGGGACGCAGTATTTT.